Listed below are T cell receptor beta chains from one sample, sequenced in a study of vaccination and CD4 T cells after COVID-19. TCRdb reprocessed the PCR reads via MiXCR and lists one record per CDR3 protein. Of about 12,000 distinct CDR3 sequences listed, 75% were seen once; the top ten hold 10%. These receptors have no identified antigens. Source material: CD4+ T cells from blood, cultured in vitro. The receptors stem from a human donor who had recovered from COVID-19. The CDR3 runs from the conserved cysteine through the conserved F or W. Each record gives: CDR3 DNA, CDR3 protein, V gene, J gene, D gene, CDR3 length, clone size. A D gene is named only where the DNA matches it firmly. Some rows have no size entry. The others give once, few or many, or a class for an expanded clone.

cdr3_nt: TGTGCCAGCAGTGTGGGGGGGCGACGTAATTCACCCCTCCACTTT
cdr3_aa: CASSVGGRRNSPLHF
v_call: TRBV6-1
j_call: TRBJ1-6
d_call: .
cdr3_length: 15
clone_size: few

cdr3_nt: TGTGCCAGCAGTTACGTGGGGTCTAGCCCCGACGAATACACCGGGGAGCTGTTTTTT
cdr3_aa: CASSYVGSSPDEYTGELFF
v_call: TRBV6-5
j_call: TRBJ2-2
d_call: .
cdr3_length: 19
clone_size: .

cdr3_nt: TGTGCCAGCAGCTTAGTTGGGAGCAACAATCAGCCCCAGCATTTT
cdr3_aa: CASSLVGSNNQPQHF
v_call: TRBV11-2
j_call: TRBJ1-5
d_call: .
cdr3_length: 15
clone_size: .

cdr3_nt: TGTGCCAGCAGCTTAGGGCTAGCAGGGAACACTGAAGCTTTCTTT
cdr3_aa: CASSLGLAGNTEAFF
v_call: TRBV7-2
j_call: TRBJ1-1
d_call: .
cdr3_length: 15
clone_size: .

cdr3_nt: TGTGCCAGTAGTATTCGGCAGGGTGCCTCCTACGAGCAGTACTTC
cdr3_aa: CASSIRQGASYEQYF
v_call: TRBV19
j_call: TRBJ2-7
d_call: .
cdr3_length: 15
clone_size: .

cdr3_nt: TGCGCCAGCAGCTTGGTTCCAGGGCCCTCCTACGAGCAGTACTTC
cdr3_aa: CASSLVPGPSYEQYF
v_call: TRBV5-1
j_call: TRBJ2-7
d_call: .
cdr3_length: 15
clone_size: .

cdr3_nt: TGTGCCAGCAGTGAGTCCGGGACAGGGGCGAGCAATCAGCCCCAGCATTTT
cdr3_aa: CASSESGTGASNQPQHF
v_call: TRBV28
j_call: TRBJ1-5
d_call: TRBD1
cdr3_length: 17
clone_size: .

cdr3_nt: TGCAGTGCTGAGAAGCTAGACAAGCAAGAGACCCAGTACTTC
cdr3_aa: CSAEKLDKQETQYF
v_call: TRBV20-1
j_call: TRBJ2-5
d_call: .
cdr3_length: 14
clone_size: once

cdr3_nt: TGTGCCAGCAGCCCCCGACAGGGGGTGGGCACAGATACGCAGTATTTT
cdr3_aa: CASSPRQGVGTDTQYF
v_call: TRBV12-3/TRBV12-4
j_call: TRBJ2-3
d_call: TRBD1
cdr3_length: 16
clone_size: .

cdr3_nt: TGTGCCAGCAGCGGGGACGGGAGGGGGTCCTACGAGCAGTACTTC
cdr3_aa: CASSGDGRGSYEQYF
v_call: TRBV7-2
j_call: TRBJ2-7
d_call: TRBD2
cdr3_length: 15
clone_size: .

cdr3_nt: TGTGCCAGCAGTTCCGTTAGCGCGACCGGCACAGATACGCAGTATTTT
cdr3_aa: CASSSVSATGTDTQYF
v_call: TRBV27
j_call: TRBJ2-3
d_call: .
cdr3_length: 16
clone_size: .

cdr3_nt: TGTGCCAGCAGGCTCAACAGGGATAGCTATGGCTACACCTTC
cdr3_aa: CASRLNRDSYGYTF
v_call: TRBV27
j_call: TRBJ1-2
d_call: .
cdr3_length: 14
clone_size: .

cdr3_nt: TGTGCCAGCAGCTTTGGACAGGGGGAGACCCAGTACTTC
cdr3_aa: CASSFGQGETQYF
v_call: TRBV7-2
j_call: TRBJ2-5
d_call: TRBD1
cdr3_length: 13
clone_size: few

cdr3_nt: TGTGCCACCAGCAGATACGGGACAGAGCTAAACACCATATATTTT
cdr3_aa: CATSRYGTELNTIYF
v_call: TRBV15
j_call: TRBJ1-3
d_call: TRBD1
cdr3_length: 15
clone_size: .

cdr3_nt: TGCAGTGCTAGAGCCAAACTAGAGCGGCTATACGAGCAGTACTTC
cdr3_aa: CSARAKLERLYEQYF
v_call: TRBV20-1
j_call: TRBJ2-7
d_call: .
cdr3_length: 15
clone_size: .

cdr3_nt: TGTGCCAGCAGCCGAGACAGGGTCGATGGCTACACCTTC
cdr3_aa: CASSRDRVDGYTF
v_call: TRBV7-2
j_call: TRBJ1-2
d_call: TRBD1
cdr3_length: 13
clone_size: once

cdr3_nt: TGTGCCACCAGTGATTATCAAGGACAGGGGACCGGGGAGCTGTTTTTT
cdr3_aa: CATSDYQGQGTGELFF
v_call: TRBV24-1
j_call: TRBJ2-2
d_call: TRBD1
cdr3_length: 16
clone_size: .

cdr3_nt: TGTGCCAGCAGTTTTCACCAGCCCCAGCATTTT
cdr3_aa: CASSFHQPQHF
v_call: TRBV28
j_call: TRBJ1-5
d_call: .
cdr3_length: 11
clone_size: .

cdr3_nt: TGTGCCAGCAGCCGGGTTTTTGGGACCGACACTGAAGCTTTCTTT
cdr3_aa: CASSRVFGTDTEAFF
v_call: TRBV11-2
j_call: TRBJ1-1
d_call: .
cdr3_length: 15
clone_size: .

cdr3_nt: TGTGCCACCAGCAGAGGTGGCCTAGGGAATACTGAAGCTTTCTTT
cdr3_aa: CATSRGGLGNTEAFF
v_call: TRBV15
j_call: TRBJ1-1
d_call: .
cdr3_length: 15
clone_size: .

cdr3_nt: TGTGCCAGCAGCTTCGGGTACCAAGAGACCCAGTACTTC
cdr3_aa: CASSFGYQETQYF
v_call: TRBV7-2
j_call: TRBJ2-5
d_call: .
cdr3_length: 13
clone_size: .

cdr3_nt: TGCAGTGCTAGGATCCCGGAGGGGCGAGGCACTGAAGCTTTCTTT
cdr3_aa: CSARIPEGRGTEAFF
v_call: TRBV20-1
j_call: TRBJ1-1
d_call: .
cdr3_length: 15
clone_size: once

cdr3_nt: TGTGCCAGCAGTGTTAGAGGGGTCCGCGCAGATACGCAGTATTTT
cdr3_aa: CASSVRGVRADTQYF
v_call: TRBV2
j_call: TRBJ2-3
d_call: .
cdr3_length: 15
clone_size: .

cdr3_nt: TGTGCCACCAGTGATGCGACAGGGCATGAAGCTTTCTTT
cdr3_aa: CATSDATGHEAFF
v_call: TRBV24-1
j_call: TRBJ1-1
d_call: TRBD1
cdr3_length: 13
clone_size: .

cdr3_nt: TGTGCCAGCAGCTCCAGGGTGGGGGGCAATTCACCCCTCCACTTT
cdr3_aa: CASSSRVGGNSPLHF
v_call: TRBV7-2
j_call: TRBJ1-6
d_call: .
cdr3_length: 15
clone_size: few

cdr3_nt: TGTGCCAGTAGTAGACGGGACACAACAAGCCCTAGGCAGTACTTC
cdr3_aa: CASSRRDTTSPRQYF
v_call: TRBV19
j_call: TRBJ2-7
d_call: .
cdr3_length: 15
clone_size: few

cdr3_nt: TGCAGTGCCCCCAGAACGGGAGGGCCAATAACCGGGGAGCTGTTTTTT
cdr3_aa: CSAPRTGGPITGELFF
v_call: TRBV20-1
j_call: TRBJ2-2
d_call: TRBD2
cdr3_length: 16
clone_size: .

cdr3_nt: TGTGCCAGCAGACCCCCCGGACTGACCTCCTACGAGCAGTACTTC
cdr3_aa: CASRPPGLTSYEQYF
v_call: TRBV5-5
j_call: TRBJ2-7
d_call: .
cdr3_length: 15
clone_size: .

cdr3_nt: TGTGCCAGCAGCCCATCAAGGGGCACCCAAGAGACCCAGTACTTC
cdr3_aa: CASSPSRGTQETQYF
v_call: TRBV4-2
j_call: TRBJ2-5
d_call: .
cdr3_length: 15
clone_size: .

cdr3_nt: TGTGCCTGGAGAGACAGGGGTCGCACAGATACGCAGTATTTT
cdr3_aa: CAWRDRGRTDTQYF
v_call: TRBV30
j_call: TRBJ2-3
d_call: TRBD1
cdr3_length: 14
clone_size: .

cdr3_nt: TGTGCCAGCAGCCCTGCGGGACTAGCGAAAACCGGGGAGCTGTTTTTT
cdr3_aa: CASSPAGLAKTGELFF
v_call: TRBV28
j_call: TRBJ2-2
d_call: TRBD2
cdr3_length: 16
clone_size: .

cdr3_nt: TGTGCCAGCAGGCCGGGACAGGGGCTTTACGAGCAGTACTTC
cdr3_aa: CASRPGQGLYEQYF
v_call: TRBV2
j_call: TRBJ2-7
d_call: TRBD1
cdr3_length: 14
clone_size: .

cdr3_nt: TGTGCCATCATGTCTAGCGGGAAAACAGATACGCAGTATTTT
cdr3_aa: CAIMSSGKTDTQYF
v_call: TRBV6-2/TRBV6-3
j_call: TRBJ2-3
d_call: TRBD2
cdr3_length: 14
clone_size: few

cdr3_nt: TGCAGTGCCTACCCTCAGGGACCCTTTGGGCACGAGCAGTACTTC
cdr3_aa: CSAYPQGPFGHEQYF
v_call: TRBV20-1
j_call: TRBJ2-7
d_call: .
cdr3_length: 15
clone_size: .

cdr3_nt: TGCAGTGCCGCAGTAGGTGAAGCTTTCTTT
cdr3_aa: CSAAVGEAFF
v_call: TRBV20-1
j_call: TRBJ1-1
d_call: .
cdr3_length: 10
clone_size: .

cdr3_nt: TGTGCCAGCAGTCCGTCAAGGGCAGTCGGCAAAAACATTCAGTACTTC
cdr3_aa: CASSPSRAVGKNIQYF
v_call: TRBV2
j_call: TRBJ2-4
d_call: .
cdr3_length: 16
clone_size: .

cdr3_nt: TGTGCCAGCAGCCGTAACAGGGAGGATCAGCCCCAGCATTTT
cdr3_aa: CASSRNREDQPQHF
v_call: TRBV5-4
j_call: TRBJ1-5
d_call: .
cdr3_length: 14
clone_size: .

cdr3_nt: TGTGCCAGCAGCTCGTACGGCTCTACGGGAAACTCACCCCTCCACTTT
cdr3_aa: CASSSYGSTGNSPLHF
v_call: TRBV12-3/TRBV12-4
j_call: TRBJ1-6
d_call: .
cdr3_length: 16
clone_size: .

cdr3_nt: TGTGCCAGTAGTATAGGCCAGGGGCACACTGAAGCTTTCTTT
cdr3_aa: CASSIGQGHTEAFF
v_call: TRBV19
j_call: TRBJ1-1
d_call: .
cdr3_length: 14
clone_size: .

cdr3_nt: TGTGCCAGCAGGAGGGGACAGGGTCTGAACACTGAAGCTTTCTTT
cdr3_aa: CASRRGQGLNTEAFF
v_call: TRBV6-1
j_call: TRBJ1-1
d_call: TRBD1
cdr3_length: 15
clone_size: .

cdr3_nt: TGTGCCAGCAGTTTCTCGGGGGCCGTAGCCAAAAACATTCAGTACTTC
cdr3_aa: CASSFSGAVAKNIQYF
v_call: TRBV28
j_call: TRBJ2-4
d_call: .
cdr3_length: 16
clone_size: .

cdr3_nt: TGTGCCAGCAGCCCTAGCGGGGGTAGCTCCTACAATGAGCAGTTCTTC
cdr3_aa: CASSPSGGSSYNEQFF
v_call: TRBV6-1
j_call: TRBJ2-1
d_call: TRBD2
cdr3_length: 16
clone_size: once

cdr3_nt: TGTGCCAGCAGCCATGCGGGCCGCTCCTACGAGCAGTACTTC
cdr3_aa: CASSHAGRSYEQYF
v_call: TRBV14
j_call: TRBJ2-7
d_call: .
cdr3_length: 14
clone_size: .

cdr3_nt: TGTGCCAGCTCCAGGGGTTTGTATGGCTACACCTTC
cdr3_aa: CASSRGLYGYTF
v_call: TRBV7-9
j_call: TRBJ1-2
d_call: .
cdr3_length: 12
clone_size: .

cdr3_nt: TGTGCCAGCAGCCGCTCGGGGACGGTAAATTCACCCCTCCACTTT
cdr3_aa: CASSRSGTVNSPLHF
v_call: TRBV12-3/TRBV12-4
j_call: TRBJ1-6
d_call: .
cdr3_length: 15
clone_size: once

cdr3_nt: TGTGCCACCAGAGGACAGGGGACTGGGAACACTGAAGCTTTCTTT
cdr3_aa: CATRGQGTGNTEAFF
v_call: TRBV24-1
j_call: TRBJ1-1
d_call: TRBD1
cdr3_length: 15
clone_size: once

cdr3_nt: TGTGCCAGCAGTATGCTAAGTGGGGGCTTGGGCAATCAGCCCCAGCATTTT
cdr3_aa: CASSMLSGGLGNQPQHF
v_call: TRBV12-3/TRBV12-4
j_call: TRBJ1-5
d_call: .
cdr3_length: 17
clone_size: once

cdr3_nt: TGTGCCAGCAGTGACAGGGGGCGGTCAGGCTACACCTTC
cdr3_aa: CASSDRGRSGYTF
v_call: TRBV6-1
j_call: TRBJ1-2
d_call: TRBD1
cdr3_length: 13
clone_size: .

cdr3_nt: TGTGCCAGCAGCTTGGAAGGGACTAGGAGCGACATTCAGTACTTC
cdr3_aa: CASSLEGTRSDIQYF
v_call: TRBV5-4
j_call: TRBJ2-4
d_call: TRBD2
cdr3_length: 15
clone_size: .

cdr3_nt: TGTGCCATCAAACAGAACACTGAAGCTTTCTTT
cdr3_aa: CAIKQNTEAFF
v_call: TRBV10-3
j_call: TRBJ1-1
d_call: .
cdr3_length: 11
clone_size: .

cdr3_nt: TGCAGTGCAAACCGGGACCAAGTCTATGGCTACACCTTC
cdr3_aa: CSANRDQVYGYTF
v_call: TRBV20-1
j_call: TRBJ1-2
d_call: .
cdr3_length: 13
clone_size: few

cdr3_nt: TGTGCCAGCAGGAGGACAGGGGGCGCGAGTAACTATGGCTACACCTTC
cdr3_aa: CASRRTGGASNYGYTF
v_call: TRBV27
j_call: TRBJ1-2
d_call: TRBD1
cdr3_length: 16
clone_size: .

cdr3_nt: TGCAGTGCTAGGAGGCGGACCTCTGGGGCCAACGTCCTGACTTTC
cdr3_aa: CSARRRTSGANVLTF
v_call: TRBV20-1
j_call: TRBJ2-6
d_call: .
cdr3_length: 15
clone_size: medium-sized

cdr3_nt: TGTGCCAGCAGCCCAGGGGGTGAAGGGCCCCAGCATTTT
cdr3_aa: CASSPGGEGPQHF
v_call: TRBV7-2
j_call: TRBJ1-5
d_call: TRBD1
cdr3_length: 13
clone_size: .

cdr3_nt: TGTGCCAGCCGGGATTTGGGACAGGGAAAGAACATTCAGTACTTC
cdr3_aa: CASRDLGQGKNIQYF
v_call: TRBV27
j_call: TRBJ2-4
d_call: TRBD1
cdr3_length: 15
clone_size: .

cdr3_nt: TGTGCCAGCAGCTCAGGGTACTCCTACGAGCAGTACTTC
cdr3_aa: CASSSGYSYEQYF
v_call: TRBV27
j_call: TRBJ2-7
d_call: .
cdr3_length: 13
clone_size: .

cdr3_nt: TGCGCCAGAGAACCGGGACAGGGGGCGAGGTACTCGGGTGGTTCACCCCTCCACTTT
cdr3_aa: CAREPGQGARYSGGSPLHF
v_call: TRBV10-1
j_call: TRBJ1-6
d_call: TRBD1
cdr3_length: 19
clone_size: .